This is a list of T cell receptor beta chains from one sample in a study of human T cells and chemical hapten exposure. TCRdb recomputed calls from the RACE reads with MiXCR, one row per CDR3 protein. The sample shows some 250,000 distinct CDR3 sequences, 7.5% to 8% of them seen only once. This material consisted of whole blood, taken in connection with sensitization to the hapten diphenylcyclopropenone (DPC). These receptors were obtained from a man aged 18 to 30 with alopecia areata. Some clones in this sample may be carry-over from other donors' samples. CDR3s include the opening cysteine and the closing phenylalanine or tryptophan. Fields, in order: D gene, clone size, V gene, J gene, CDR3 protein, CDR3 DNA. A D gene is named only where the DNA matches it firmly. For some rows the clone size is stated as once, few or many, or as a class when expanded; others skip it.

NA	many	TRBV7-9	TRBJ1-1	CASSLGGAGRTEAFF	TGTGCCAGCAGCTTAGGAGGGGCGGGGCGGACTGAAGCTTTCTTT
NA	few	TRBV6-4	TRBJ1-1	CASSVTVGTEAFF	TGTGCCAGCAGTGTTACTGTGGGGACTGAAGCTTTCTTT
TRBD2	NA	TRBV29-1	TRBJ2-2	CSVRKRGTNTGELFF	TGCAGCGTGAGAAAGCGGGGCACGAACACCGGGGAGCTGTTTTTT
NA	NA	TRBV10-3	TRBJ1-5	CAISESRGHSNQPQHF	TGTGCCATCAGTGAGTCTCGGGGGCATAGCAATCAGCCCCAGCATTTT
TRBD2	few	TRBV5-1	TRBJ2-1	CASSPQIPTSGGAFEQFF	TGCGCCAGCAGCCCCCAAATCCCGACTAGCGGGGGGGCTTTTGAGCAGTTCTTC
TRBD1	many	TRBV29-1	TRBJ1-1	CSVRQGSGEAFF	TGCAGCGTTCGACAGGGTTCGGGGGAAGCTTTCTTT
NA	NA	TRBV3-1	TRBJ1-2	CASSQVRQYGYTF	TGTGCCAGCAGCCAAGTACGGCAGTATGGCTACACCTTC
NA	few	TRBV5-6	TRBJ1-1	CASSLLPDREAFF	TGTGCCAGCAGCTTACTACCGGACCGTGAAGCTTTCTTT
NA	many	TRBV5-6	TRBJ1-2	CASSLTWGNGYTF	TGTGCCAGCAGCCTGACATGGGGGAATGGCTACACCTTC
NA	few	TRBV18	TRBJ2-5	CASSPTVETQYF	TGTGCCAGCTCACCTACCGTGGAGACCCAGTACTTC
TRBD1	few	TRBV12-3/TRBV12-4	TRBJ1-1	CASSLEGAMNTEAFF	TGTGCCAGCAGTTTAGAGGGGGCAATGAACACTGAAGCTTTCTTT
TRBD1	NA	TRBV12-3/TRBV12-4	TRBJ1-2	CASSSGQGVETF	TGTGCCAGCAGTTCGGGACAGGGGGTCGAAACCTTC
NA	few	TRBV4-3	TRBJ1-4	CASSQALGDSEKLFF	TGCGCCAGCAGCCAAGCTTTGGGGGATTCTGAAAAACTGTTTTTT
NA	few	TRBV6-2/TRBV6-3	TRBJ1-1	CASSHGGRSNTEAFF	TGTGCCAGCAGTCACGGTGGCAGATCGAACACTGAAGCTTTCTTT
TRBD1	NA	TRBV7-9	TRBJ1-2	CASSRSRDRESGYTF	TGTGCCAGCAGCCGCTCCCGGGACAGGGAATCTGGCTACACCTTC
NA	many	TRBV28	TRBJ2-5	CASKDETQYF	TGTGCCAGCAAGGATGAGACCCAGTACTTC
TRBD1	NA	TRBV12-3/TRBV12-4	TRBJ1-5	CASRSRSGGTEDQPQHF	TGTGCCAGCAGATCTCGTAGTGGGGGGACAGAAGATCAGCCCCAGCATTTT
TRBD1	NA	TRBV28	TRBJ1-4	CASSLPGTDSPEKLFF	TGTGCCAGCAGTTTACCTGGGACAGATTCACCAGAAAAACTGTTTTTT
TRBD2	NA	TRBV5-1	TRBJ2-3	CASSPSKSASGGPRDTQYF	TGCGCCAGCAGCCCTTCTAAGTCAGCTAGCGGGGGGCCGAGGGATACGCAGTATTTT
TRBD1	NA	TRBV7-9	TRBJ2-1	CASSFGTGPILDYNEQFF	TGTGCCAGCAGCTTTGGGACAGGGCCTATTTTAGACTACAATGAGCAGTTCTTC